The TCR beta chain described here comes from a study of graft-versus-host responses after intestinal transplantation. About the study: Multivisceral, liver-intestinal, or isolated intestinal transplants were given to recipients.

CDR1 is SGHVS, CDR2 FNYEAQ, per germline. Losses at the gene ends were 0 bases for V and 5 bases for J; bases not matched to a gene: 4. The CDR3 extends over 14 amino acids. Libraries were prepared by immunoSEQ multiplex PCR; TCRdb keeps only in-frame clonotypes and omits some of them. The sample has about 92,000 clones, over 80% seen once. Turning to this clone: Its antigen is unknown.

This clonotype was obtained from a human donor who received an intestinal transplant. Sequencing was performed on unstimulated CD8+ T cells sorted from spleen or lymph node cells, taken before intestinal transplant. The rearrangement links TRBV7-6 to TRBJ2-7; TRBD2 matches at 7 bases. CDR3 region: CASSLAGGYNEQYF. CDR3 DNA: TGTGCCAGCAGCTTAGCCGGGGGGTACAACGAGCAGTACTTC. The full variable domain, completed using reference TRBV7-6 and TRBJ2-7, is GAGVSQSPRYKVTKRGQDVALRCDPISGHVSLYWYRQALGQGPEFLTYFNYEAQQDKSGLPNDRFSAERPEGSISTLTIQRTEQRDSAMYRCASSLAGGYNEQYFGPGTRLTVT.